This TCR beta chain was retrieved from a study of blood T cells in healthy people across ages. This clonotype appeared a few times. The CDR3 totals 14 residues. Germline CDR1 and CDR2: SGHVS and FNYEAQ. Germline trimming cut 5 bases from V and 11 bases from J; bases unmatched to any gene: 8. Sample-barcoded 5' priming and a J-beta primer mix drove a second PCR of roughly 7 to 11 cycles. TCRdb analysed the 5' RACE reads with MiXCR anew, one entry per CDR3 protein. The repertoire holds roughly 1,500,000 distinct CDR3 sequences, with around 36% as singletons. The J gene is TRBJ2-3, the V gene TRBV7-6; 12 bases are shared with TRBD1. The sequence came from a woman in her 30s in good health. Sequenced input: blood. This CDR3 is CASSTRDRGLQQYF. DNA of the CDR3: TGTGCCAGCAGCACCCGGGACAGGGGGCTCCAGCAGTATTTT.